This TCR beta chain was sequenced during a study of T-cell memory formation after mild COVID-19. General observations from the study: Cross-reactive memory appears to have joined, as suggested by some responding clones showing up in pre-infection memory. The SARS-CoV-2 specificity of second-wave clones reaching peak at day 37 remained unverified. Clones shrinking from day 15 to 85 showed even CD4/CD8 mixes; later expanders tilted CD4+.

After 5'RACE with constant-segment primers, TCR alpha and TCR beta cDNA libraries carrying sample barcodes and UMIs were obtained. MiXCR, applied by TCRdb to the 5' RACE reads, yields one record per CDR3 protein. The profile shows approximately 290,000 distinct CDR3 sequences, 19% of them singletons. This clonotype was seen only a few times. The antigen is undetermined. The CDR3 extends over 13 amino acids. CDR1 KGHSH and CDR2 LQKENI come from the germline V gene. V shed 0 bases and J shed 5 bases, with 7 bases lying between them. This TCR derives from a man between 18 and 35 years old who had mild COVID-19 (a few samples of this study predate the infection). Cell type and time point are not known. Material: PBMCs or a T cell subset sorted from them (not recorded which). The J gene is TRBJ2-5, the V gene TRBV18; D not certain. CDR3 nucleotide sequence: TGTGCCAGCTCACCACCAGGTTTTGAGACCCAGTACTTC. Its translation is CASSPPGFETQYF.